The present entry profiles one T cell receptor beta chain with its context. Its antigen remains unknown. This sample stems from a study of T-cell memory formation after mild COVID-19. At the level of the study: Largely donor-specific TCR clusters were found.

TCR alpha and TCR beta cDNA libraries carrying sample barcodes and UMIs were produced by 5'RACE using constant-segment primers. MiXCR was run by TCRdb on the 5' RACE reads, yielding one entry per CDR3 protein. In the table there are approximately 300,000 distinct CDR3 sequences, 8% to 10% of which are singletons. Germline-derived CDR1 and CDR2 are MNHEY and SVGEGT. Trimming took 6 bases from V and 6 from J; bases not matched to a gene: 8. The CDR3 extends over 15 amino acids. Whole-study findings and limits: Clonal second-wave expansions that peaked on day 37 had unconfirmed SARS-CoV-2 specificity. Contracting CD4+ clones were located mainly in CM and EM, and CD8+ clones in EMRA.

The origin of this receptor is a man aged 18-30 years who had mild COVID-19 (a few samples of this study predate the infection). Cell type and time point are not known. The sequencing sample was made of PBMCs or a T cell subset sorted from them (not recorded which). The V gene is TRBV6-2 or TRBV6-3, the J gene TRBJ1-5, with 10 bases that match TRBD1. The DNA for the CDR3 is TGTGCCAGCAGGCCGGACAGGGGGAGAAGTCAGCCCCAGCATTTT. Translation: CASRPDRGRSQPQHF.